One sample yielded the 5 T cell receptor beta chains listed below, sequenced in a study of Tregs in tolerant kidney transplant recipients. TCRdb's copy holds only in-frame clones and misses some; the assay was immunoSEQ multiplex PCR. Here the sample spans over 70,000 clones, 91% being singletons. The nonmyeloablative bone marrow transplants came from related graft donors, with transient mixed chimerism. Sample: CD4+ T cells from blood (PBMCs), taken 24 months after the transplant. The source of these receptors is a human patient who received a combined kidney and bone marrow transplant. These T cells may partly come from the graft donor.

This clone was seen just once. The chain is built from TRBV30 and TRBJ2-3, with 9 positions matching TRBD2. The CDR3 has 17 residues. CDR1 and CDR2 from the germline V gene are GTSNPN and SVGIG (reference sequence). J lost 5 bases, V lost 8 bases, and 20 bases had no gene match. The CDR3 loop is CAGITPRGRGGQDTQYF. For the CDR3, the DNA is TGTGCCGGGATTACCCCTCGTGGGCGGGGGGGCCAAGATACGCAGTATTTT.

The gene calls are TRBV7-9 and TRBJ2-4, with D tentatively TRBD2 (6 bases). Trimming removed 5 bases at V and 0 bases at J, with 20 bases between. The CDR3 has 18 amino acids. CDR1 is SEHNR and CDR2 is FQNEAQ in the germline V gene (reference sequence). CDR3 sequence: CASSPHPWRDLAKNIQYF. Here the CDR3 DNA reads TGTGCCAGCAGCCCCCACCCTTGGCGGGACCTAGCCAAAAACATTCAGTACTTC.

The chain combines TRBV4-1 with TRBJ2-3; the match to TRBD2 covers 10 bases. The V and J ends lost 0 bases and 4 bases, in that order; junction bases with no gene match: 4. Germline V CDR1 and CDR2: MGHRA, YSYEKL. The CDR3 covers 16 residues. CDR3 sequence (DNA): TGCGCCAGCAGCCAAGAAAGGACTAGCGGACCAGATACGCAGTATTTT. As protein: CASSQERTSGPDTQYF.

This chain uses TRBV7-3 with TRBJ1-2; 8 bases are a match to TRBD1. Germline assignment: CDR1 SGHTA and CDR2 FQGTGA. CDR3 size: 15 residues. Trimming at V came to 2 bases and at J to 4 bases, leaving 6 bases not matched to a gene. Written as DNA, the CDR3 is TGTGCCAGCAGCTTAGGTCCCGGACAGGGCTATGGCTACACCTTC. It encodes CASSLGPGQGYGYTF.

The chain combines TRBV19 with TRBJ2-5; D is unclear. Germline CDR1 is LNHDA and CDR2 is SQIVND (reference sequence). Trimming cost V 2 bases and J 0 bases, with 4 bases left between them. The CDR3 length is 13 residues. CDR3 loop: CASSIQYQETQYF. The DNA of the CDR3 is TGTGCCAGTAGTATACAGTACCAAGAGACCCAGTACTTC.